Described below is a single TCR beta chain sequence and its context. Its antigen is currently unknown. Per the germline V gene, CDR1 is LNHDA and CDR2 is SQIVND (reference sequence). Trimming removed 5 bases at V and 3 bases at J, with 14 bases between. This CDR3 contains 15 residues. This sample was taken from a study of Ad26.COV2.S vaccination and SARS-CoV-2 variants. At the level of the study: Vaccine-arm donor from the placebo-controlled COV1001 Ad26.COV2.S trial. Study-wide findings and caveats: People who got the vaccine had more spike-specific TCR breadth than people who got placebo.

Here immunoSEQ multiplex PCR was the method, and the copy in TCRdb shows in-frame clones only, minus some. The sample lists about 350,000 clones, around 83% seen once, with around 3.3% in the top ten. Treatment reported: 15 to 20 received Ad26.COV2.S at low or high dose, single or two shots; about five received placebo; per-sample allocation not given. Material that was analyzed had been drawn on day 63 after the first vaccine or placebo injection. V gene TRBV19 combines with J gene TRBJ2-1; TRBD1 is a possible D gene (5 bases). Sequencing was performed on peripheral blood, taken in a trial of Ad26.COV2.S vaccine versus placebo. The receptor was derived from a person aged 18-65 years who received the Ad26.COV2.S COVID-19 vaccine or a placebo. The CDR3 sequence: CASSALLRDYNEQFF. CDR3 DNA: TGTGCCAGTAGTGCCCTCCTCAGGGACTACAATGAGCAGTTCTTC.